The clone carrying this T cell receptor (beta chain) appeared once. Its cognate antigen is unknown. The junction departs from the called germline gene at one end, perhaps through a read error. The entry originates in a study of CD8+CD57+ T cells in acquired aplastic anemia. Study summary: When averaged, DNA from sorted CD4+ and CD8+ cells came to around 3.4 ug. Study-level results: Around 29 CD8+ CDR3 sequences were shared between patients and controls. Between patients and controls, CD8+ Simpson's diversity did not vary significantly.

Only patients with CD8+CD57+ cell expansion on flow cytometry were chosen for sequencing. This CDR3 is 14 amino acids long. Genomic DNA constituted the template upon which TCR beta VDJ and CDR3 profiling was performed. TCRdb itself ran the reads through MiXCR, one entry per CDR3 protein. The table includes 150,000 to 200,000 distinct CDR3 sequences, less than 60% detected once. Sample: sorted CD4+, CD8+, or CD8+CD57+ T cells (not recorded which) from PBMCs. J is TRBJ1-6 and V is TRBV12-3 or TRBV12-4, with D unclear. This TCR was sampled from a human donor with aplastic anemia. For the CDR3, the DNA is TGTGCCAGCAGTTTCGACACCTATAACTCACCCCTCCACTTT. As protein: CASSFDTYNSPLHF.